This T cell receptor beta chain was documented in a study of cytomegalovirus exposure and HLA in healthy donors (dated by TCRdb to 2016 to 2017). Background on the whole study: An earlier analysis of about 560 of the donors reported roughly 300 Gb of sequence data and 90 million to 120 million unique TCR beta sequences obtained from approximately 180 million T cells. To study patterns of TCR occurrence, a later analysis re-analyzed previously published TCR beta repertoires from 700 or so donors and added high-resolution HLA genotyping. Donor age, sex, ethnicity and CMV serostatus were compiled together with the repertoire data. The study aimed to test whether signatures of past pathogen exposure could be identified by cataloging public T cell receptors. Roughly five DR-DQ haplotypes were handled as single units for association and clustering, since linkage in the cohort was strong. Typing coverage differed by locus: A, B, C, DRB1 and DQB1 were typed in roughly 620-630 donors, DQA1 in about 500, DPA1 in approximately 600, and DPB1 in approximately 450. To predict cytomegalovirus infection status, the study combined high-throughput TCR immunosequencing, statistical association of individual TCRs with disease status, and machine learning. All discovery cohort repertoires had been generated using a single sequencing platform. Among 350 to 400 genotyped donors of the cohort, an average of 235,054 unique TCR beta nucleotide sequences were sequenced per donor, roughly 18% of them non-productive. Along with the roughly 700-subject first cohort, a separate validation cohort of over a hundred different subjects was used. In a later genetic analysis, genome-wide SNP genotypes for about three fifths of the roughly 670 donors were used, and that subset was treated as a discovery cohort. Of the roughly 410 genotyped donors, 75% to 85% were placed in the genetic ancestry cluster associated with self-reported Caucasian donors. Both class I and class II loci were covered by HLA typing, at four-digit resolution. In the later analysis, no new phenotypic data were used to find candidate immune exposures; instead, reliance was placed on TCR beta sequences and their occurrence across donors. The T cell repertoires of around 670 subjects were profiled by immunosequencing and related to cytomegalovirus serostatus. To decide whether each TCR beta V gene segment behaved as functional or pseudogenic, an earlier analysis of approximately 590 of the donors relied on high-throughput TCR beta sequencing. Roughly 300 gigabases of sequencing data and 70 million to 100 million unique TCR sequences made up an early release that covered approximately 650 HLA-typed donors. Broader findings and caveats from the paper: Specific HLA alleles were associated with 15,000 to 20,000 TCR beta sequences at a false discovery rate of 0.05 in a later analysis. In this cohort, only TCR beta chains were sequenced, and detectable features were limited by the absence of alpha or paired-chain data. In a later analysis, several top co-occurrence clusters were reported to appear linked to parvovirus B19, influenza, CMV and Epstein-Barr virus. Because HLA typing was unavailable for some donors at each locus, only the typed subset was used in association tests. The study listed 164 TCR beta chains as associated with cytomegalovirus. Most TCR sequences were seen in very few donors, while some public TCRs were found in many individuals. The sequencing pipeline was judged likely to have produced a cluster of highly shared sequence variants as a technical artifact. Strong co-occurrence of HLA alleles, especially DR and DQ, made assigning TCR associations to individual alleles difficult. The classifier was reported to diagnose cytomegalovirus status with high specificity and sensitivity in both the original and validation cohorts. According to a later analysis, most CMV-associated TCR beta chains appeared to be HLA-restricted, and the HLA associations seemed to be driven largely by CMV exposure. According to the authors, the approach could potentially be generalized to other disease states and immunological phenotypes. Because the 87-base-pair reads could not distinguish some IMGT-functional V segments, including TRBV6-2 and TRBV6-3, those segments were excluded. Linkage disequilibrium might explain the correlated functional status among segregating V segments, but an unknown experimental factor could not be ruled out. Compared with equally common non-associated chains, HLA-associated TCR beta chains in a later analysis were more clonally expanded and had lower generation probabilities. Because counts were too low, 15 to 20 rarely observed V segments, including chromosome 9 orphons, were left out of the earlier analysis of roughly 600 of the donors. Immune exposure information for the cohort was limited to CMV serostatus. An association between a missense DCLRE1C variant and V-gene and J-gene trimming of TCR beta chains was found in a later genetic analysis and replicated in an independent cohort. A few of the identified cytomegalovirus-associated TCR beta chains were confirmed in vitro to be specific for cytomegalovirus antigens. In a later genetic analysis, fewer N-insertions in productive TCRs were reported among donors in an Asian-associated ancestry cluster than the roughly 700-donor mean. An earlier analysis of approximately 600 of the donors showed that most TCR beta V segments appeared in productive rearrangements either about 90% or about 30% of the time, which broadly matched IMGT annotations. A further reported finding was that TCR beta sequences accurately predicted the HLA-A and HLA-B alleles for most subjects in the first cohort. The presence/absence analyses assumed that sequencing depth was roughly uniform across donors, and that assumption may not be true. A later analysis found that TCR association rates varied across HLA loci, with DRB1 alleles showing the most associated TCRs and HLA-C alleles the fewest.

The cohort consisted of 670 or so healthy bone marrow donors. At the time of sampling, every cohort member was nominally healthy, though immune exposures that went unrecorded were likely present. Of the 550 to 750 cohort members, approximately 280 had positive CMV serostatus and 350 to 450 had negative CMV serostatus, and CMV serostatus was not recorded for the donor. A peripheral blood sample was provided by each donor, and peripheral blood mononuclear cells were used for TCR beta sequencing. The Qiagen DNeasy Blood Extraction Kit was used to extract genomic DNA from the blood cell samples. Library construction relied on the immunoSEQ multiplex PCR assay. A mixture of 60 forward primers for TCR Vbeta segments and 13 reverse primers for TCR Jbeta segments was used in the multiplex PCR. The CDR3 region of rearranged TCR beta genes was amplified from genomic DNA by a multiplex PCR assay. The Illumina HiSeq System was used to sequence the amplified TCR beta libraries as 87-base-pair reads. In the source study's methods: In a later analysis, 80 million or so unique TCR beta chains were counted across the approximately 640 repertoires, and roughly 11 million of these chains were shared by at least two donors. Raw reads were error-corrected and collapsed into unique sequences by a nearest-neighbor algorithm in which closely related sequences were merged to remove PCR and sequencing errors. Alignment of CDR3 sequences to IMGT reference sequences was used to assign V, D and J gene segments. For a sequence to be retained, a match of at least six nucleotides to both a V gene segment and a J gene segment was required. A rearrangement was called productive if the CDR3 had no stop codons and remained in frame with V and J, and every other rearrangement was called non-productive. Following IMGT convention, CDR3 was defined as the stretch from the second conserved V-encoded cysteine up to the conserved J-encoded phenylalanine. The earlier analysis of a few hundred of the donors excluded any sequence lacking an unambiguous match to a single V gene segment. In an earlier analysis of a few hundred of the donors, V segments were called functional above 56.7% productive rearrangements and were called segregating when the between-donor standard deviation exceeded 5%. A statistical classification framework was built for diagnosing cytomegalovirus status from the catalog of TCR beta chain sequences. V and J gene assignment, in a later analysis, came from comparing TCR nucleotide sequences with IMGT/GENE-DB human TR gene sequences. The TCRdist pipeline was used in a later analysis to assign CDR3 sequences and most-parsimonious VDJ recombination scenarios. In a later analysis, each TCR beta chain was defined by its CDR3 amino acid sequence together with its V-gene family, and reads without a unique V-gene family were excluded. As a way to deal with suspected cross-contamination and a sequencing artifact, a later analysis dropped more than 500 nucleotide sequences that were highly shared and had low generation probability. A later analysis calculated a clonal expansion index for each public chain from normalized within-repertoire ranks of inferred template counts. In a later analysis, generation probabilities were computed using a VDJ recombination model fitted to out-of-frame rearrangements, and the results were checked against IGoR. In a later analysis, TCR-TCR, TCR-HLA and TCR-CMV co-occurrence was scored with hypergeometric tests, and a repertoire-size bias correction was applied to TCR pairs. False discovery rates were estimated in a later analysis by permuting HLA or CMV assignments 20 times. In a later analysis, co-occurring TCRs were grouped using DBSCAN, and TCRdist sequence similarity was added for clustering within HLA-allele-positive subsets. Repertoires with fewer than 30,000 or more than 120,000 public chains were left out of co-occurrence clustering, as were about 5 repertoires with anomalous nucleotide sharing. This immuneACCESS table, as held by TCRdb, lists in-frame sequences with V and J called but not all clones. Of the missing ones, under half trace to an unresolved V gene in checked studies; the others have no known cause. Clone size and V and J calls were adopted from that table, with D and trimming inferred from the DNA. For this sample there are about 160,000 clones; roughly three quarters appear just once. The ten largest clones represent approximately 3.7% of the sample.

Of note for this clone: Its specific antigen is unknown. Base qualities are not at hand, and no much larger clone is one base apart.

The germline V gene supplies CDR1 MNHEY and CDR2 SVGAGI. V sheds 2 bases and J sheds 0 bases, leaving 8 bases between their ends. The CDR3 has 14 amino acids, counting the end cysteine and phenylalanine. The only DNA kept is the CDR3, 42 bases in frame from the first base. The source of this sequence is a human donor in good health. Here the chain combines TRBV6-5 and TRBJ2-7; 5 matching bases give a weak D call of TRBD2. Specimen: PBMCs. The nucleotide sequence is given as TGTGCCAGCAGTTACAAGAGGGCCTCCTACGAGCAGTACTTC. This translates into CASSYKRASYEQYF.